These T cell receptor beta chains were read from a single sample in a study of CD8 T cells in ankylosing spondylitis. TCRdb reanalysed the 5' RACE reads using MiXCR and keeps one entry per CDR3 protein. The table includes about 340,000 distinct CDR3 sequences, 20% detected once. Input material: blood, either unsorted or a sorted T cell fraction (not recorded which). These receptors were obtained from a male donor with ankylosing spondylitis or in good health (not recorded which). Both conserved end residues are part of each CDR3. A D gene is named only where the DNA matches it firmly. Where a row states a size, it is once, few, many or the class of an expanded clone; other rows omit it.

abundance: few
v_gene: TRBV29-1
d_gene: TRBD1
j_gene: TRBJ2-7
CDR3nt: TGCAGCGTTGAAGAAGGACAGGGCAGGATCTACGAGCAGTACTTC
CDR3aa: CSVEEGQGRIYEQYF

abundance: few
v_gene: TRBV12-3/TRBV12-4
d_gene: -
j_gene: TRBJ2-1
CDR3nt: TGTGCCAGCAGGGGTAGCGGCCGAAGCTCCTACAATGAGCAGTTCTTC
CDR3aa: CASRGSGRSSYNEQFF

abundance: -
v_gene: TRBV7-9
d_gene: -
j_gene: TRBJ2-2
CDR3nt: TGTGCCAGCAGCTTGTTGACAGCGAACACCGGGGAGCTGTTTTTT
CDR3aa: CASSLLTANTGELFF

abundance: few
v_gene: TRBV27
d_gene: -
j_gene: TRBJ2-1
CDR3nt: TGTGCCAGCAGGGACCCGGGGAATGAGCAGTTCTTC
CDR3aa: CASRDPGNEQFF

abundance: -
v_gene: TRBV11-2
d_gene: -
j_gene: TRBJ2-1
CDR3nt: TGTGCCAGCAGCCCGCAGAAATCTAGTTTCTCCAATGAGCAGTTCTTC
CDR3aa: CASSPQKSSFSNEQFF

abundance: -
v_gene: TRBV30
d_gene: -
j_gene: TRBJ2-5
CDR3nt: TGTGCCTGGAGTGTCCTGGACGGGAGACAAGAGACCCAGTACTTC
CDR3aa: CAWSVLDGRQETQYF

abundance: few
v_gene: TRBV7-9
d_gene: TRBD1
j_gene: TRBJ2-7
CDR3nt: TGTGCCAGCAGCTTAGTTAGGGGACAGGGGAGATACGAGCAGTACTTC
CDR3aa: CASSLVRGQGRYEQYF

abundance: -
v_gene: TRBV7-6
d_gene: TRBD1
j_gene: TRBJ1-2
CDR3nt: TGTGCCAGCAGCTTCCTGACAGGGTCTGGCTACACCTTC
CDR3aa: CASSFLTGSGYTF

abundance: few
v_gene: TRBV9
d_gene: TRBD1
j_gene: TRBJ2-7
CDR3nt: TGTGCCAGCAGCCCGCCCGGGACAGACCCCTACGAGCAGTACTTC
CDR3aa: CASSPPGTDPYEQYF

abundance: -
v_gene: TRBV6-5
d_gene: -
j_gene: TRBJ1-6
CDR3nt: TGTGCCAGCAGTTACTCGAGTGGGGTGACTGGTTCTCCCCTCCACTTT
CDR3aa: CASSYSSGVTGSPLHF

abundance: many
v_gene: TRBV29-1
d_gene: TRBD1
j_gene: TRBJ2-7
CDR3nt: TGCAGCGTTGAGGGACAGGACTACCCCTACGAGCAGTACTTC
CDR3aa: CSVEGQDYPYEQYF

abundance: once
v_gene: TRBV20-1
d_gene: -
j_gene: TRBJ2-1
CDR3nt: TGCAGTGCTTCAGACAAGGAGCAAAAAAGCCCCAATGAGCAGTTCTTC
CDR3aa: CSASDKEQKSPNEQFF

abundance: few
v_gene: TRBV4-1
d_gene: -
j_gene: TRBJ1-5
CDR3nt: TGCGCCAGCAGCCTGAATGAGGGGGATCAGCCCCAGCATTTT
CDR3aa: CASSLNEGDQPQHF

abundance: few
v_gene: TRBV12-3/TRBV12-4
d_gene: -
j_gene: TRBJ2-1
CDR3nt: TGTGCCATCCGACACAGGGATCGTCCCTACAATGAGCAGTTCTTC
CDR3aa: CAIRHRDRPYNEQFF

abundance: -
v_gene: TRBV7-8
d_gene: -
j_gene: TRBJ2-7
CDR3nt: TGTGCCAGCAGCCCGGACAGTTTCTACGAGCAGTACTTC
CDR3aa: CASSPDSFYEQYF

abundance: few
v_gene: TRBV20-1
d_gene: -
j_gene: TRBJ2-7
CDR3nt: TGCAGTGCTAGAGTTCGGGGGGCCCTCTACGAGCAGTACTTC
CDR3aa: CSARVRGALYEQYF

abundance: few
v_gene: TRBV10-2
d_gene: -
j_gene: TRBJ1-5
CDR3nt: TGCGCCAGCAAAGATGTAAATAGCAATCAGCCCCAGCATTTT
CDR3aa: CASKDVNSNQPQHF

abundance: -
v_gene: TRBV15
d_gene: TRBD1
j_gene: TRBJ2-5
CDR3nt: TGTGCCACCAGCAGGACGGGACAGCCACACCAAGAGACCCAGTACTTC
CDR3aa: CATSRTGQPHQETQYF

abundance: few
v_gene: TRBV29-1
d_gene: -
j_gene: TRBJ1-1
CDR3nt: TGCAGCGTGATAATCTCCACTGAAGCTTTCTTT
CDR3aa: CSVIISTEAFF

abundance: -
v_gene: TRBV9
d_gene: TRBD2
j_gene: TRBJ2-7
CDR3nt: TGTGCCAGCAGCTCCCGACTAGCGGGTCCTAAGGACGAGCAGTACTTC
CDR3aa: CASSSRLAGPKDEQYF

abundance: -
v_gene: TRBV14
d_gene: -
j_gene: TRBJ2-3
CDR3nt: TGTGCCAGCAGCGAACGTGGCTACTCTAGCACAGATACGCAGTATTTT
CDR3aa: CASSERGYSSTDTQYF

abundance: few
v_gene: TRBV11-1
d_gene: -
j_gene: TRBJ2-7
CDR3nt: TGTGCCAGCAGCTTAAGGGCCGTCTACGAGCAGTACTTC
CDR3aa: CASSLRAVYEQYF

abundance: few
v_gene: TRBV4-1
d_gene: TRBD2
j_gene: TRBJ2-7
CDR3nt: TGCGCCAGCAGCCAAGCCCCCGGGACTATCTACGAGCAGTACTTC
CDR3aa: CASSQAPGTIYEQYF

abundance: few
v_gene: TRBV7-9
d_gene: TRBD2
j_gene: TRBJ2-7
CDR3nt: TGTGCCAGCAGCTTAGATGTGGCTAGCGGGGGAGCCTACGAGCAGTACTTC
CDR3aa: CASSLDVASGGAYEQYF

abundance: few
v_gene: TRBV25-1
d_gene: TRBD1
j_gene: TRBJ2-5
CDR3nt: TGTGCCAGCAGTTTAAAGATGGGGACAGTTCTTCAAGAGACCCAGTACTTC
CDR3aa: CASSLKMGTVLQETQYF

abundance: -
v_gene: TRBV20-1
d_gene: -
j_gene: TRBJ2-5
CDR3nt: TGCAGTGCTAGGGAACCGAGGTGGGAGCTAGGACAAGAGACCCAGTACTTC
CDR3aa: CSAREPRWELGQETQYF

abundance: few
v_gene: TRBV12-3/TRBV12-4
d_gene: -
j_gene: TRBJ2-1
CDR3nt: TGTGCCAGCAGTTTTAGCGCCAATGAGCAGTTCTTC
CDR3aa: CASSFSANEQFF

abundance: few
v_gene: TRBV27
d_gene: TRBD2
j_gene: TRBJ2-1
CDR3nt: TGTGCCAGCAGTTTGGCTAGCGGGGGAAGCAATGAGCAGTTCTTC
CDR3aa: CASSLASGGSNEQFF

abundance: few
v_gene: TRBV11-2
d_gene: -
j_gene: TRBJ2-1
CDR3nt: TGTGCCAGCAGCTTTAAAGACGGGGGACAATACAATGAGCAGTTCTTC
CDR3aa: CASSFKDGGQYNEQFF

abundance: few
v_gene: TRBV5-1
d_gene: TRBD2
j_gene: TRBJ2-1
CDR3nt: TGCGCCAGCAGCTTGGAGGGGAGCCTAGCGGGGGGGCGGACGAAGCAGTTCTTC
CDR3aa: CASSLEGSLAGGRTKQFF

abundance: -
v_gene: TRBV21-1
d_gene: -
j_gene: TRBJ2-5
CDR3nt: TGTGCCAGCAGCACCCGACAGGGTGAGACCCCCCCATGGGAGACCCAGTACTTC
CDR3aa: CASSTRQGETPPWETQYF